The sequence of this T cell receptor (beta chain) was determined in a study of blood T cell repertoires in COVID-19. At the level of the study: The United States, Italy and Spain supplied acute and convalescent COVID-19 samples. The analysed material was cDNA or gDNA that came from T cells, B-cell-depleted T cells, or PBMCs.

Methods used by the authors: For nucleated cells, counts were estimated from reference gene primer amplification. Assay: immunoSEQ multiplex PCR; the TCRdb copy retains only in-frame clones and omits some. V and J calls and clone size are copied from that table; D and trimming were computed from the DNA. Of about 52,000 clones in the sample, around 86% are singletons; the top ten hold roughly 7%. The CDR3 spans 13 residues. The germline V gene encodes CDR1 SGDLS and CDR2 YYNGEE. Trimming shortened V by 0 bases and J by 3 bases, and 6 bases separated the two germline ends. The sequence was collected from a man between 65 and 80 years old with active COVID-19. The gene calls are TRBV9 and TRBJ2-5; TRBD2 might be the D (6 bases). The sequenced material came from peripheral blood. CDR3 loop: CASSVAGEETQYF. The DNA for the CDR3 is TGTGCCAGCAGCGTAGCGGGGGAAGAGACCCAGTACTTC. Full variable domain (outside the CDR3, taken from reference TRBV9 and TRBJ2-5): DSGVTQTPKHLITATGQRVTLRCSPRSGDLSVYWYQQSLDQGLQFLIQYYNGEERAKGNILERFSAQQFPDLHSELNLSSLELGDSALYFCASSVAGEETQYFGPGTRLLVL.